This T cell receptor (beta chain) originates from a study of blood T cell repertoires in COVID-19. Across the whole study: Whether acute or convalescent, the COVID-19 samples came from the United States, Italy and Spain.

Study processing details: Amplification from reference gene primers served as the basis for estimated nucleated cell counts. Assay used: immunoSEQ multiplex PCR; TCRdb lists only in-frame clones, some missing. The V and J calls and clone size were taken over from that table, and D and trimming were inferred from the DNA. The data hold roughly 350,000 clones, with 85% to 90% observed a single time. The CDR3 consists of 15 residues. V lost 4 bases to trimming and J lost 2 bases; unmatched junction nucleotides: 8. Germline lookup yields CDR1 SGDLS and CDR2 YYNGEE. Patients of the Seattle cohort, enrolled during active infection, were followed longitudinally.

The chain combines TRBV9 with TRBJ1-1, with 7 bases fitting TRBD1. The receptor's source is a woman aged 70-85 years with COVID-19, enrolled during active disease. The source material was peripheral blood. In DNA, the CDR3 is TGTGCCAGCAGCCCTACCGGGACAGTTAACACTGAAGCTTTCTTT. Amino acids: CASSPTGTVNTEAFF.